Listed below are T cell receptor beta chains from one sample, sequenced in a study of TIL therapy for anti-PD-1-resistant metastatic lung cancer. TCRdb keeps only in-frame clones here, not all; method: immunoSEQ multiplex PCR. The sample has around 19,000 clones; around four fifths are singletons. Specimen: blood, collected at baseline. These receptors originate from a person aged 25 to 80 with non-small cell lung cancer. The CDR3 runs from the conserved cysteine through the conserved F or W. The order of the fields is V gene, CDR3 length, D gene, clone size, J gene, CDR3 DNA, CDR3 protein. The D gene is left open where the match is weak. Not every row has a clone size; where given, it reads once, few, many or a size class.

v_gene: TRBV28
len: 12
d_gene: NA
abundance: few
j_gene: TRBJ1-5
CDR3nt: TGTGCCAGCAGGTCCGGGGGGAAGCCCCAGCATTTT
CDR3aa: CASRSGGKPQHF

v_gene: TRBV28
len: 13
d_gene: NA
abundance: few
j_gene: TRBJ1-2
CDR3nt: TGTGCCAGCAGTTCCGTCTCTCTCGGAGGCTACACCTTC
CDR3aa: CASSSVSLGGYTF

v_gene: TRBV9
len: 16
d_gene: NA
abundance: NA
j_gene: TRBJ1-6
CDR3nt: TGTGCCAGCAGCGTAGAGTCCCAAAGGACGAATTCACCCCTCCACTTT
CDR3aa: CASSVESQRTNSPLHF

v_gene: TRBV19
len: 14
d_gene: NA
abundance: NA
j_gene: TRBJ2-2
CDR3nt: TGTGCCAGTAGTATGATTCTGGGCGCCGGGGAGCTGTTTTTT
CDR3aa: CASSMILGAGELFF

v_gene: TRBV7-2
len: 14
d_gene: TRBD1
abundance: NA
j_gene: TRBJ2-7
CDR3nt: TGTGCCAGCAGCTTAGACAGGGGCCGAGGCGAGCAGTACTTC
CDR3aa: CASSLDRGRGEQYF

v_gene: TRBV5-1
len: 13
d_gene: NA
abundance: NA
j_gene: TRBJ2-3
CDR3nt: TGCGCCAGCAGCTTGGACTTTGCAGATACGCAGTATTTT
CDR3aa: CASSLDFADTQYF

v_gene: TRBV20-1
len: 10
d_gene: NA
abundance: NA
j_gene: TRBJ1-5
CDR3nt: TGCAGTGCCAATAATCAGCCCCAGCATTTT
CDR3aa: CSANNQPQHF

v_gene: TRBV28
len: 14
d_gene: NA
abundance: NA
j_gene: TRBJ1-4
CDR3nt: TGTGCCAGCAGTTTAGAGCCAGGGTGGGAAAAACTGTTTTTT
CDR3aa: CASSLEPGWEKLFF

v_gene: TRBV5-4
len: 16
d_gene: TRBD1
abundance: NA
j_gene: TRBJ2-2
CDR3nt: TGTGCCAGCAGCCGTTTTACAGGGGGGAAGGCCGGGGAGCTGTTTTTT
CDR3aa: CASSRFTGGKAGELFF

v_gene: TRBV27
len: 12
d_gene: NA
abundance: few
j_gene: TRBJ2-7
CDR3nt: TGTGCCAGCAGTTTTGGAGGATACGAGCAGTACTTC
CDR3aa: CASSFGGYEQYF

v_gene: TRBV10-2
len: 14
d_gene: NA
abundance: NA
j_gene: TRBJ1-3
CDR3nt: TGCGCCAGCAGTGATATGACCTCTGGAAACACCATATATTTT
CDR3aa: CASSDMTSGNTIYF

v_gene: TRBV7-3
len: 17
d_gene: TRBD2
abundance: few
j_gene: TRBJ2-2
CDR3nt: TGTGCCAGCAGCTTAACGGTTGGGTCTAGCGGCACCGGGGAGCTGTTTTTT
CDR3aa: CASSLTVGSSGTGELFF

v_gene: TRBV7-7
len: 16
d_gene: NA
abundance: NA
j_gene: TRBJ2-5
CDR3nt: TGTGCCAGCAGCTTAGAAGGTCTAGGGGCCCAAGAGACCCAGTACTTC
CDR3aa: CASSLEGLGAQETQYF

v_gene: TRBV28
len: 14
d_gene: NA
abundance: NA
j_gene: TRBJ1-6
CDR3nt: TGTGCCAGCTGTACAGGGTCCCAAAATTCACCCCTCCACTTT
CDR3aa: CASCTGSQNSPLHF

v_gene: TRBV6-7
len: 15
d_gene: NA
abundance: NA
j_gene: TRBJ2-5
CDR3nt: TGTGCCAGCAGTTACTCCCCCAGACCGAGGGAGACCCAGTACTTC
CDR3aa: CASSYSPRPRETQYF

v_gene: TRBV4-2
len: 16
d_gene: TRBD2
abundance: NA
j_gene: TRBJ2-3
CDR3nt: TGTGCCAGCAGCCAAGAAGGAGCGGGAGACGCAGATACGCAGTATTTT
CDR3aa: CASSQEGAGDADTQYF

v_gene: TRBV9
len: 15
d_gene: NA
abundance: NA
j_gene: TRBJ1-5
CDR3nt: TGTGCCAGCAGCGTAGCAGGGAACCCCCTTCAGCCCCAGCATTTT
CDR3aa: CASSVAGNPLQPQHF

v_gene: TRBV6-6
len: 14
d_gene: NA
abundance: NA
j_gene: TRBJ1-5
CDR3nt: TGTGCCAGCAGCGAAGGCGGGAGCAATCAGCCCCAGCATTTT
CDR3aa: CASSEGGSNQPQHF

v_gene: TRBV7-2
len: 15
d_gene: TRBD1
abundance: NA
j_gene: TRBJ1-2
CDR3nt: TGTGCCAGCAGCCTACAGGGGAGCGCCTCCTATGGCTACACCTTC
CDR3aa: CASSLQGSASYGYTF

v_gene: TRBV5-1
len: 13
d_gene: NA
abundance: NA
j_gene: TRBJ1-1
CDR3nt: TGCGCCAGCAGCTTGGGCCTTAACACTGAAGCTTTCTTT
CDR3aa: CASSLGLNTEAFF

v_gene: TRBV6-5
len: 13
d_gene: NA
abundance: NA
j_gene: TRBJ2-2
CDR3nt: TGTGCCAGCAGTTACTCGAACACCGGGGAGCTGTTTTTT
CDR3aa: CASSYSNTGELFF

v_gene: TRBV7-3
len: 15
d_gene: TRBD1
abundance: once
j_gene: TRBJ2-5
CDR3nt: TGTGCCAGCAGCCCGAGGACAGGGGGAGGAGAGACCCAGTACTTC
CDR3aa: CASSPRTGGGETQYF

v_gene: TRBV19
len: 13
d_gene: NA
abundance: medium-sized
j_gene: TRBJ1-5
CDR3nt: TGTGCCAGCGCGATATGGGTCAATCAGCCCCAGCATTTT
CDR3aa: CASAIWVNQPQHF

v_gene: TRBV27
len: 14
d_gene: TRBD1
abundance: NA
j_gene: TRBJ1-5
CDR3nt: TGTGCCAGCAGGGGGACAGGCGGATATCAGCCCCAGCATTTT
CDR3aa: CASRGTGGYQPQHF

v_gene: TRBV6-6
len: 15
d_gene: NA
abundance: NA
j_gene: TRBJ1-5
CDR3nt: TGTGCCAGCAGAAAACAGGGAAATAGCAATCAGCCCCAGCATTTT
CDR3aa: CASRKQGNSNQPQHF

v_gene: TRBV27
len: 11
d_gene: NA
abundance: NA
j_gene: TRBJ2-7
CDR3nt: TGTGCCAGCAGTTCTTCCTACGAGCAGTACTTC
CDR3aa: CASSSSYEQYF

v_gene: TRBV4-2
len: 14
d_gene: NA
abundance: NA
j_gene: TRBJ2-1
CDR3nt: TGTGCCAGCAGCCAAGTTGAGGGGTACTCTGAGCAGTTCTTC
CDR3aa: CASSQVEGYSEQFF

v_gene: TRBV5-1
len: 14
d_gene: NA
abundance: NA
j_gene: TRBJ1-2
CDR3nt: TGCGCCAGCAGCTTGGGGACGGGGAACTATGGCTACACCTTC
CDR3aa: CASSLGTGNYGYTF

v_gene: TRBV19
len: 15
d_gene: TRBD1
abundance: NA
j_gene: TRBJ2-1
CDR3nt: TGTGCCAGTACTACGACAGGGGGTTCCTACAATGAGCAGTTCTTC
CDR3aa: CASTTTGGSYNEQFF

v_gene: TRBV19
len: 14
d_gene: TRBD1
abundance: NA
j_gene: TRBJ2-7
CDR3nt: TGTGCCAGTAGTATAGGGGACAGAACGCCCGAGCAGTACTTC
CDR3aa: CASSIGDRTPEQYF

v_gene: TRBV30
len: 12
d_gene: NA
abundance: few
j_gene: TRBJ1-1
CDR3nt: TGTGCCTGGAAAAATGCGCTGGCTGAAGCTTTCTTT
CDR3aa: CAWKNALAEAFF

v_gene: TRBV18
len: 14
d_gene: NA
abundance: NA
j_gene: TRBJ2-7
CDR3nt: TGTGCCAGCTCACCGCAAACGGGGTCTCACGAGCAGTACTTC
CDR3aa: CASSPQTGSHEQYF

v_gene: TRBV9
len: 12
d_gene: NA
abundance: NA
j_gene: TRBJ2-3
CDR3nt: TGTGCCAGCAGCGTAGATCGGGATACGCAGTATTTT
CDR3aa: CASSVDRDTQYF

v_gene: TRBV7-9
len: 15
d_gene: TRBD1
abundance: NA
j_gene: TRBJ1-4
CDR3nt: TGTGCCAGCAGCGGATCAGGGGGCGCAAATGAAAAACTGTTTTTT
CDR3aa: CASSGSGGANEKLFF

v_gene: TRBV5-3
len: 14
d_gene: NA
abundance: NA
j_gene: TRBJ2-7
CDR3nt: TGTGCCAGAAGCTGGCGACCCATCTCCCACGAGCAGTACTTC
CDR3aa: CARSWRPISHEQYF

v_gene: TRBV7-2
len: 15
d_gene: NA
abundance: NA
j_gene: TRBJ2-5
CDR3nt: TGTGCCAGCAGCTTATACGGGGGTTACCAAGAGACCCAGTACTTC
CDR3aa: CASSLYGGYQETQYF

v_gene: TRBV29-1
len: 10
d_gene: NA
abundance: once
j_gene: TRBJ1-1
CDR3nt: TGCAGCGGAATTCATACTGAAGCTTTCTTT
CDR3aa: CSGIHTEAFF

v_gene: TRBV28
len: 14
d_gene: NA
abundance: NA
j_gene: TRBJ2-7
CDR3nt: TGTGCCAGCAGCCGTGAGCTTCCCTCGGACGAGCAGTACTTC
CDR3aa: CASSRELPSDEQYF

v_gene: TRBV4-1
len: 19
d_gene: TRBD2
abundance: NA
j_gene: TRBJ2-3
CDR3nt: TGCGCCAGCAGCCAAGATCTGAAAAGCGGGAGGGCCTTTGCAGATACGCAGTATTTT
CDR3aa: CASSQDLKSGRAFADTQYF

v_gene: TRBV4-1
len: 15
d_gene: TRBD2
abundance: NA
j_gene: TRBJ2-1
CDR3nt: TGCGCCAGCAGCCAAGAAGGGACTACACACAATGAGCAGTTCTTC
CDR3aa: CASSQEGTTHNEQFF

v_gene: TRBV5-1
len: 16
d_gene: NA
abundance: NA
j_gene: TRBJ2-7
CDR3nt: TGCGCCAGCAGCCCCGCCGGGACCCCAAGGAGCTACGAGCAGTACTTC
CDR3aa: CASSPAGTPRSYEQYF

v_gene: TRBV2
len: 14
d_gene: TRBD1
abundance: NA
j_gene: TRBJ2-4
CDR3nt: TGTGCCAGCAGTGGGACAGGGAGGAAAAACATTCAGTACTTC
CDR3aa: CASSGTGRKNIQYF